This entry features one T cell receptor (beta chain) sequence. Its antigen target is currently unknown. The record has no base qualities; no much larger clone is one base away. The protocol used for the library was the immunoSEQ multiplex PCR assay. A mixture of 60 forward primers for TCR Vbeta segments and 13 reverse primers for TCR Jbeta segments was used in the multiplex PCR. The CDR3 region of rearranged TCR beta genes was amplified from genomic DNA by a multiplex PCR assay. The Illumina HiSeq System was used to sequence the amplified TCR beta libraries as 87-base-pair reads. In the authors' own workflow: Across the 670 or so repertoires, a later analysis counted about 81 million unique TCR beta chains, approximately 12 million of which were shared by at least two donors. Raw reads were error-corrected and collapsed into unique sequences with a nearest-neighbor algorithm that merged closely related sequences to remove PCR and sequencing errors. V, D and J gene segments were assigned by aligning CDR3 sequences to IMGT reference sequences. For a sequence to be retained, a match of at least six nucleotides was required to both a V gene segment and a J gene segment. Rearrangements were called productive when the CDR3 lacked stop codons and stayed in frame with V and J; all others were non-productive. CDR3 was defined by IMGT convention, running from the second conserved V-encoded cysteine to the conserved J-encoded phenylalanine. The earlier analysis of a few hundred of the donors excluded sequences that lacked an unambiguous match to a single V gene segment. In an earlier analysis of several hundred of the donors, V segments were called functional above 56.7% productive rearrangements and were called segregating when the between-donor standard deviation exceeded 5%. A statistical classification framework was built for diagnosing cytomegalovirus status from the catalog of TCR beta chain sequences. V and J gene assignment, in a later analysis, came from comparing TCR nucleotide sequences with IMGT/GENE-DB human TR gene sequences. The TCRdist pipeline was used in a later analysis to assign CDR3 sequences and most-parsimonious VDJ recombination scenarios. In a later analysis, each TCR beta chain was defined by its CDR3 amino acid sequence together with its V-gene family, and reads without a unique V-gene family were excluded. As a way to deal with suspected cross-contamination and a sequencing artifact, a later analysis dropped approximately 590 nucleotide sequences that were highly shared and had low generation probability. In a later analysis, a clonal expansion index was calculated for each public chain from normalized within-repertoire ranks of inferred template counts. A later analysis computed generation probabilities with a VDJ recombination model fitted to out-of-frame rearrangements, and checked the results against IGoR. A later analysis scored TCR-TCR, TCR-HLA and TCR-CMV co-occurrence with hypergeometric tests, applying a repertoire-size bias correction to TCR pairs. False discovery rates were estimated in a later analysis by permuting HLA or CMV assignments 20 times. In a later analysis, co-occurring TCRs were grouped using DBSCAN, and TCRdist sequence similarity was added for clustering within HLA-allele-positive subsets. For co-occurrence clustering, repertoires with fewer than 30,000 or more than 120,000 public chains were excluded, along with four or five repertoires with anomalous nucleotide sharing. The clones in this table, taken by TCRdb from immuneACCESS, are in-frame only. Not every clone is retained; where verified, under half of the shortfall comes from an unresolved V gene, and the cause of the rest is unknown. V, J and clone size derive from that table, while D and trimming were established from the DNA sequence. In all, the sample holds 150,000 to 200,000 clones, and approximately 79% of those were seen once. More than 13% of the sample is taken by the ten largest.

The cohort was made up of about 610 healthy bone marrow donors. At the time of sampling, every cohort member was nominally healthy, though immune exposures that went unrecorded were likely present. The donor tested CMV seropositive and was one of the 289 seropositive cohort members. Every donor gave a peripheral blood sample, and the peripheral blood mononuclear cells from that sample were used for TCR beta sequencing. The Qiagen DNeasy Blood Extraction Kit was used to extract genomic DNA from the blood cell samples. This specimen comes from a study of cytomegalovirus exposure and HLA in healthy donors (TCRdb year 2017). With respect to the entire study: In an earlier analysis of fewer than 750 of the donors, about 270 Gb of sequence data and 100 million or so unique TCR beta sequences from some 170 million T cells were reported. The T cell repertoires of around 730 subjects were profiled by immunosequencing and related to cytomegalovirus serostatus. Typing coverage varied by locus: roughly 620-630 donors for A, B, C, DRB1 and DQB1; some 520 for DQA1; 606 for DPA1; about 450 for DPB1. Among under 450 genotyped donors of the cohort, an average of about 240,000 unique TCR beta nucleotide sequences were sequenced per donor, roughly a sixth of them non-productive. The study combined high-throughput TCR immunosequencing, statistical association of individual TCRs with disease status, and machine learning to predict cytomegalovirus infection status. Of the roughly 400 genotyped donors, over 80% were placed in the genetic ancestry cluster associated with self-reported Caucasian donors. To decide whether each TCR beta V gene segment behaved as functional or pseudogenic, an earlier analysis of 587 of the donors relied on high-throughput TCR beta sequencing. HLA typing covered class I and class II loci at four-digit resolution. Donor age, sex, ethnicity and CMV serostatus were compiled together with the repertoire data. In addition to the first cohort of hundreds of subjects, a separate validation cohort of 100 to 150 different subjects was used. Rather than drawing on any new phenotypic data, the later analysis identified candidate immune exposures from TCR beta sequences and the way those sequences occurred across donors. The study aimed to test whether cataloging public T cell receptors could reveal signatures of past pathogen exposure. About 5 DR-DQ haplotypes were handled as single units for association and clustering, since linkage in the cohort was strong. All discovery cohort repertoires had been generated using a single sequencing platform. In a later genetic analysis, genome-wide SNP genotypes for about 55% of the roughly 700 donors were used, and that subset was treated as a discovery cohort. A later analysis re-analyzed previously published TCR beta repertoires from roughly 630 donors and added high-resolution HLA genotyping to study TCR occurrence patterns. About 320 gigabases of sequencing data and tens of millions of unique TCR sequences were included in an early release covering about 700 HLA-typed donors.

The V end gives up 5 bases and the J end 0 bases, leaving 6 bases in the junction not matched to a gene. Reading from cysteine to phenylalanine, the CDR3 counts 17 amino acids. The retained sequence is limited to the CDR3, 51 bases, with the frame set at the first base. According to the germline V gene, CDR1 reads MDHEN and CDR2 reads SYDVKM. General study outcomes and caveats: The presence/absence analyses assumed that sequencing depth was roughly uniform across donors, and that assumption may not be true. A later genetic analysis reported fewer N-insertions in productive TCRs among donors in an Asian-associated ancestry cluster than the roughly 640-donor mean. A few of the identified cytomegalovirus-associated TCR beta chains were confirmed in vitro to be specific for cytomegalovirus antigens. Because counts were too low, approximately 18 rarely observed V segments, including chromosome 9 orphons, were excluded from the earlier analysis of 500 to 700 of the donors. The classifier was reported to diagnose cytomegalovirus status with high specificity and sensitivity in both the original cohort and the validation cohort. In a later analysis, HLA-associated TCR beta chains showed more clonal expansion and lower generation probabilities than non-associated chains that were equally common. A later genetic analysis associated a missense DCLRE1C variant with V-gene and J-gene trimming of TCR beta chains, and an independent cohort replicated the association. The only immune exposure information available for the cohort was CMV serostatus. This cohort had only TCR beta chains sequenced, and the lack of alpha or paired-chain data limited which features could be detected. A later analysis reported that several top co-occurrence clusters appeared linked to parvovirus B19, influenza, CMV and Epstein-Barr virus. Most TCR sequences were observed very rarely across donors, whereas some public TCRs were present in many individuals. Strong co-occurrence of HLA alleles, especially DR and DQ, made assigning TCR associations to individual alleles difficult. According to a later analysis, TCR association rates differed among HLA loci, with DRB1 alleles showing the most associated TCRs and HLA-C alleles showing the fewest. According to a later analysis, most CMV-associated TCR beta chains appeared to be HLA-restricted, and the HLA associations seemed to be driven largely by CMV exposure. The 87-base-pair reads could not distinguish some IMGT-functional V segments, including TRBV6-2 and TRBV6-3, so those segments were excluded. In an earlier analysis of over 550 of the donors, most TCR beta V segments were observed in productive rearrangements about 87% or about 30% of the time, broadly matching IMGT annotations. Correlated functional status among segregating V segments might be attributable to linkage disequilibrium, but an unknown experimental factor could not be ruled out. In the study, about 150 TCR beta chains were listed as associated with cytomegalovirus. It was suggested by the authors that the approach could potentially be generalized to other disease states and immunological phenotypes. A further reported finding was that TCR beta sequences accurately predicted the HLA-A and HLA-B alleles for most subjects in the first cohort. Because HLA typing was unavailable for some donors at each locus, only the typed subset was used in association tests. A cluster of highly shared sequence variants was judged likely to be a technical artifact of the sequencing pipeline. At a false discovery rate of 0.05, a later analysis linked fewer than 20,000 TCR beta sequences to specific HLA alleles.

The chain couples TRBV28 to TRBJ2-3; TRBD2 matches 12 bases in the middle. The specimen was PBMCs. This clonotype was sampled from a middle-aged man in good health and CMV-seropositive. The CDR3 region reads CASSGLAGNTSTDTQYF. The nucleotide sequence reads TGTGCCAGCAGTGGACTAGCGGGGAACACTAGCACAGATACGCAGTATTTT.